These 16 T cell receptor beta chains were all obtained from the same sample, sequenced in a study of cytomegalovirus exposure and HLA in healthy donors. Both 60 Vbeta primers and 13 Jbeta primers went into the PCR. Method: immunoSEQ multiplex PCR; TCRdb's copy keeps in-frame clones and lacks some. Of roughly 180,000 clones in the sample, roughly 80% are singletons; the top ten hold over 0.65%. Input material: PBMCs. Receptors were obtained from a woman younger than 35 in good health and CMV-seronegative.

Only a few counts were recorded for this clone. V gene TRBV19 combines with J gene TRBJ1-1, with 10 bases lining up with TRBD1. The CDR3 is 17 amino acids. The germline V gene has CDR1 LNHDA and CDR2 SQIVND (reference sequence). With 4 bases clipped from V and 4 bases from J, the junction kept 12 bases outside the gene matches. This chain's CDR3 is CASSTGQGLLLVTEAFF. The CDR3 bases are TGTGCCAGTAGTACGGGACAGGGGTTGTTGTTGGTCACTGAAGCTTTCTTT.

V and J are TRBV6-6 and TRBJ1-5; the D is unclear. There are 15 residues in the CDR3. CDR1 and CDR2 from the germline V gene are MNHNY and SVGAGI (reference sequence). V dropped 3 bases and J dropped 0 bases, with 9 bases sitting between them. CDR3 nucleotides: TGTGCCAGCAGTTATGCACAGAATAGCAATCAGCCCCAGCATTTT. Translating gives CASSYAQNSNQPQHF.

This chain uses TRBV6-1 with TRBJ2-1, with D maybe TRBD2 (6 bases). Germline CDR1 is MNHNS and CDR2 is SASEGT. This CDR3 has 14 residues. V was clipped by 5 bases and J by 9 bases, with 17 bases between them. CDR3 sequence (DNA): TGTGCCAGCAGTCCCCAGCCGGGGGTTAGTGAGCAGTTCTTC. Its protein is CASSPQPGVSEQFF.

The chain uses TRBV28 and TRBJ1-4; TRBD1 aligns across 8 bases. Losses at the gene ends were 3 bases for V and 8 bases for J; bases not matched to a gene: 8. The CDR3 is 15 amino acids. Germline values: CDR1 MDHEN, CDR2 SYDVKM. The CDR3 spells CASSLEGTGREKLFF. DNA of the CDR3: TGTGCCAGCAGTTTGGAAGGGACAGGAAGGGAAAAACTGTTTTTT.

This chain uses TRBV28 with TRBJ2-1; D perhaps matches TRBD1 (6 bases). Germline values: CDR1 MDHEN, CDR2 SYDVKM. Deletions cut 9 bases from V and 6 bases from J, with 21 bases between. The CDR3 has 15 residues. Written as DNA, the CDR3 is TGTGCCAGTGACTTCGGGACATTCCGGGCCAATGAGCAGTTCTTC. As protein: CASDFGTFRANEQFF.

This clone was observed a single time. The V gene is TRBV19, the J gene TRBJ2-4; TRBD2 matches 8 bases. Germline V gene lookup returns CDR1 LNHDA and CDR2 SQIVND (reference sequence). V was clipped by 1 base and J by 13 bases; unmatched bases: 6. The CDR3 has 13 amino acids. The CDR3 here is CASSIGETSGQYF. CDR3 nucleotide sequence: TGTGCCAGTAGTATAGGGGAAACTAGCGGCCAGTACTTC.

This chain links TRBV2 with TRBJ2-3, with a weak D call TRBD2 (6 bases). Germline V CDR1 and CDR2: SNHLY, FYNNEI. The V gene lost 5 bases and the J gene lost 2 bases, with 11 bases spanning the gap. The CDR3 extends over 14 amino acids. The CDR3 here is CASSRDFNTDTQYF. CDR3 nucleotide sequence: TGTGCCAGCAGTCGGGACTTCAACACAGATACGCAGTATTTT.

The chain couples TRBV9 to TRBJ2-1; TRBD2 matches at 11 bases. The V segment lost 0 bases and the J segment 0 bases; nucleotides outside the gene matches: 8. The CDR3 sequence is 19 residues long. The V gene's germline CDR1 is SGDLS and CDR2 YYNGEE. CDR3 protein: CASSVEGLAVVSSYNEQFF. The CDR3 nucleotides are TGTGCCAGCAGCGTAGAGGGACTAGCGGTTGTTAGCTCCTACAATGAGCAGTTCTTC.

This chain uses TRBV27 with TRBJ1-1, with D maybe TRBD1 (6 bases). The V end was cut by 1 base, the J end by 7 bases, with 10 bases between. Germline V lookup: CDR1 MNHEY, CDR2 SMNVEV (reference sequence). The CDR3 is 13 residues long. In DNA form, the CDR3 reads TGTGCCAGCAGTTTATACAGGGCGGGTGAAGCTTTCTTT. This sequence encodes CASSLYRAGEAFF.

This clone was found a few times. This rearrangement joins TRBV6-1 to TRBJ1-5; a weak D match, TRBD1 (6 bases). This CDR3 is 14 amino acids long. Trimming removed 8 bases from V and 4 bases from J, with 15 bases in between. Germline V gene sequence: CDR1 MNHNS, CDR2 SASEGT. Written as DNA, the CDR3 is TGTGCCAGCCTACAGGGCGAGCCAAATCAGCCCCAGCATTTT. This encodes CASLQGEPNQPQHF.

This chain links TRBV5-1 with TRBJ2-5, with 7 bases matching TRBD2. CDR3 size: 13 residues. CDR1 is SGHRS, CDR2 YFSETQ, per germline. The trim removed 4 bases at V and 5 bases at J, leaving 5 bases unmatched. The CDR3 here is CASSPGLEETQYF. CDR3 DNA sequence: TGCGCCAGCAGCCCCGGACTAGAGGAGACCCAGTACTTC.

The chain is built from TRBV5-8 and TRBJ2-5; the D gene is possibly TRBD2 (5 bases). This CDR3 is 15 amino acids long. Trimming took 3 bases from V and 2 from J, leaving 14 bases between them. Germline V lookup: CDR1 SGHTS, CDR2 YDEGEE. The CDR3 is CASSSQPSRQETQYF. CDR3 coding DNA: TGTGCCAGCAGCTCACAACCTAGCAGACAAGAGACCCAGTACTTC.

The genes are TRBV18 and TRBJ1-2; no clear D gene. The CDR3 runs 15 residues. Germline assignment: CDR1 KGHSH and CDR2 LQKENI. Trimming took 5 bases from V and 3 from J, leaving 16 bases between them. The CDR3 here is CASSREYEGDYGYTF. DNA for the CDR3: TGTGCCAGCTCAAGAGAATATGAGGGTGACTATGGCTACACCTTC.

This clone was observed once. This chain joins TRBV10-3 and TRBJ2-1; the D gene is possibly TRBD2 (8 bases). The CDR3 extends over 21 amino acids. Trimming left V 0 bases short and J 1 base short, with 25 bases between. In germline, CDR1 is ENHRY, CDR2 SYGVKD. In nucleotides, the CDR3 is TGTGCCATCAGTGAGTCAGTCCAGGGGGGGGTAGCGGGACGATCCTACAATGAGCAGTTCTTC. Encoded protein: CAISESVQGGVAGRSYNEQFF.

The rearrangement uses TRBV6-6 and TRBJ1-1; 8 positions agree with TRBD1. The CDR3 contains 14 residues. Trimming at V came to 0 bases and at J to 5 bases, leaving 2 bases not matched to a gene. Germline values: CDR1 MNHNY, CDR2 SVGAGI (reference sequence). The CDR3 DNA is TGTGCCAGCAGTTACTCGACAGGGGAGACTGAAGCTTTCTTT. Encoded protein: CASSYSTGETEAFF.

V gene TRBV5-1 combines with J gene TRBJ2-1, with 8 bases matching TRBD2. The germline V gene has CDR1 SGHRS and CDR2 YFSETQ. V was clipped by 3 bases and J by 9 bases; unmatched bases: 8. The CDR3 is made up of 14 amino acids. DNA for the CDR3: TGCGCCAGCAGCTGGGGCTCCGGGGGGGCTGAGCAGTTCTTC. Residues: CASSWGSGGAEQFF.